Here is one T cell receptor beta chain with its context. The entry originates in a study of cytomegalovirus exposure and HLA in healthy donors. At the level of the study: Sequencing of 150 million to 200 million T cells in an earlier analysis found around 100 million unique TCR beta sequences.

V was pared by 4 bases and J by 0 bases, with 10 bases of the junction left unmatched. Germline CDR1 MNHGY, CDR2 SVAAGI. This CDR3 contains 17 residues. PCR primers comprised 60 Vbeta and 13 Jbeta primers. Libraries were prepared by immunoSEQ multiplex PCR; TCRdb keeps only in-frame clonotypes and omits some of them. The data contain 100,000 or so clones, more than 80% of them singletons. The TCR comes from a man aged 30 to 39 in good health and CMV-seronegative. The sample was PBMCs. V gene TRBV6-9 combines with J gene TRBJ2-7, with 9 bases fitting TRBD1. CDR3 nucleotide sequence: TGTGCCAGCAGTTCTAAGGGACAGGGCCCACTCTCCTACGAGCAGTACTTC. This codes for CASSSKGQGPLSYEQYF.